This TCR beta chain derives from a study of identical twins. Study-level points and caveats: Invariant populations such as MAIT and iNKT cells could partly muddle zero-insertion analyses. Out-of-frame alpha sequences shared by twins showed excess low generation probability. Conclusions rested on cross-sectional statistics rather than following the same donors.

This clonotype has a handful of counts. What it recognizes is unknown. TCRdb reprocessed the 5' RACE reads with MiXCR, giving one entry per CDR3 protein. The table lists 400,000 to 550,000 distinct CDR3 sequences, more than 20% of them singletons. Germline CDR1 and CDR2: MDHEN and SYDVKM. V lost 2 bases and J lost 3; bases outside the gene matches: 6. The CDR3 contains 16 residues. This same sample was also part of a study on T cells expressing NK-cell markers.

The clonotype was recovered from a woman between 18 and 30 years old in good health. The chain employs TRBV28 and TRBJ2-3; 9 bases are shared with TRBD2. The sequenced material came from CD4+ T cells sorted from blood. The chain's CDR3 is CASSLGGRAWTDTQYF. The CDR3 DNA follows: TGTGCCAGCAGTTTAGGCGGGAGGGCGTGGACAGATACGCAGTATTTT.